One sample yielded the 7 T cell receptor beta chains listed below, sequenced in a study of shared clonotypes between healthy human individuals (dated by TCRdb to 2018 to 2021). Library preparation employed the immunoSEQ multiplex PCR assay. TCRdb retrieved this table from immuneACCESS and kept in-frame rearrangements only. Not all clones are present; in checked studies, unresolved V genes account for under half, and no reason is known for the remainder. The sample includes approximately 2.4 million clones, with approximately 95% observed a single time. In total, the top ten clones hold 0.1% to 0.15% of the sample. Sequencing was carried out using naive CD4+ T cells sorted from blood. This sample's cell subset or site label indicates: CD45RA+ positively selected. These receptor sequences come from a man between 18 and 35 years old in good health.

In its sample, this clone was seen once. V and J are TRBV5-6 and TRBJ2-1; 8 positions match TRBD1. V gave up 0 bases and J gave up 0 bases; unmatched junction bases: 2. The length of the CDR3 is 16 residues. CDR1 and CDR2 from the germline V gene are SGHDT and YYEEEE. The CDR3: CASSLDRGNSYNEQFF. DNA for the CDR3: TGTGCCAGCAGCTTGGACAGGGGGAACTCCTACAATGAGCAGTTCTTC.

The CDR3 here is CAWREGPGNTIYF. The CDR3 bases are TGTGCCTGGAGAGAGGGTCCTGGAAACACCATATATTTT. V and J are TRBV30 and TRBJ1-3; D call uncertain. V was clipped by 3 bases and J by 2 bases, with 8 bases between them. Germline assignment: CDR1 GTSNPN and CDR2 SVGIG (reference sequence). The CDR3 extends over 13 amino acids.

V is TRBV9 and J is TRBJ1-3, with a tentative D call TRBD1 (5 bases). The V end lost 0 bases, the J end lost 8 bases, and 15 bases lay between the germline ends. Per germline, CDR1 SGDLS and CDR2 YYNGEE. The CDR3 runs to 15 residues. This CDR3 reads CASSVGAGTRDTIYF. The CDR3 DNA reads TGTGCCAGCAGCGTAGGGGCAGGGACGAGGGACACCATATATTTT.

The V and J genes are TRBV25-1 and TRBJ1-6; D is unresolved. The CDR3 covers 15 residues. The ends were cut back, 4 bases at V and 11 bases at J, with 18 bases in the middle. In germline, CDR1 is MGHDK, CDR2 SYGVNS. The CDR3 is CASSGPGPTTPPLHF. CDR3 coding DNA: TGTGCCAGCAGTGGCCCTGGACCGACCACCCCACCCCTCCACTTT.

The chain combines TRBV7-3 with TRBJ2-7; D may be TRBD1 (6 bases). CDR3 length equals 15 residues. The V end was cut by 3 bases, the J end by 2 bases, with 14 bases between. Germline V gene sequence: CDR1 SGHTA, CDR2 FQGTGA. The CDR3 reads CASSLAGTQTYEQYF. Written as DNA, the CDR3 is TGTGCCAGCAGCTTGGCCGGGACACAGACCTACGAGCAGTACTTC.

About this clone: The sample carries other DNA sequences with the same CDR3. The rearrangement links TRBV6-5 to TRBJ1-2; D remains unclear. Germline-derived CDR1 and CDR2 are MNHEY and SVGAGI. This CDR3 has 12 residues. Trimming removed 7 bases from V and 2 bases from J, with 8 bases in between. In DNA form, the CDR3 reads TGTGCCAGCACCTCTGGGAACTATGGCTACACCTTC. This sequence encodes CASTSGNYGYTF.

The genes are TRBV6-1 and TRBJ1-3; tentative D call: TRBD1 (6 bases). There are 14 residues in the CDR3. CDR1 is MNHNS, CDR2 SASEGT, per germline. V was trimmed by 7 bases and J by 4 bases, leaving 14 bases between them. Written as DNA, the CDR3 is TGTGCCAGCATAACAGGGCTCTGGGGAAACACCATATATTTT. It specifies CASITGLWGNTIYF.